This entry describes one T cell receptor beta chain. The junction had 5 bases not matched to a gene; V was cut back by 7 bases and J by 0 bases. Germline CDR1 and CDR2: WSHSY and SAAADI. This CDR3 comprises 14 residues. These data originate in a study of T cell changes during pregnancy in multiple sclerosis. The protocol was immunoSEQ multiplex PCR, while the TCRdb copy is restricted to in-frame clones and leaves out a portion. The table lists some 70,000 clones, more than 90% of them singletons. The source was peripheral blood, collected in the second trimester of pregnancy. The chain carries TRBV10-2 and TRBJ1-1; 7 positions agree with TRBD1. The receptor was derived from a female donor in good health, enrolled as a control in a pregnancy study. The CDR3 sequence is CASTRGVMNTEAFF. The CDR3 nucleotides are TGCGCCAGCACCAGGGGGGTCATGAACACTGAAGCTTTCTTT.